The clone carrying this T cell receptor beta chain came up a few times. Its antigen remains unknown. The CDR3 runs to 13 residues. Germline V gene sequence: CDR1 SGHTA, CDR2 FQGNSA. V gave up 1 base and J gave up 4 bases, with 8 bases separating them. Via MiXCR, TCRdb re-called the 5' RACE reads, giving one row per CDR3 protein. The table shows approximately 590,000 distinct CDR3 sequences, with 9.5% to 10% occurring only once. The sample is drawn from a study of identical twins. General study findings and limits: Not following the same donors, the study drew its conclusions from cross-sectional statistical analysis.

The same data also went into a second study, on yellow fever vaccine responses in identical twins.

The V gene is TRBV7-2, the J gene TRBJ2-7; no clear D. The source is a woman younger than 30 in good health. The sample consisted of PBMCs. The CDR3 sequence: CASSLVQPYEQYF. The CDR3 DNA reads TGTGCCAGCAGCTTAGTCCAGCCGTACGAGCAGTACTTC.